This TCR beta chain was profiled in a study of T-cell reconstitution after alpha-beta-depleted transplantation in children. This clonotype has a single count. Germline V gene data show CDR1 as SEHNR and CDR2 as FQNEAQ (reference sequence). The CDR3 loop spans 16 amino acids. The ends lost 5 bases at V and 8 bases at J; junction bases unmatched: 13. TCRbeta library construction was performed incorporating unique molecular identifiers. In TCRdb, the PCR reads were re-called with MiXCR into one record per CDR3 protein. The repertoire holds 250,000 to 350,000 distinct CDR3 sequences, approximately 20% seen once, with over 9.5% in the top ten.

The V gene is TRBV7-9, the J gene TRBJ1-4; 8 bases align to TRBD1. Sequenced here: PBMCs, mostly from graft donor cells, sampled 180 days after TCRalphabeta/CD19-depleted stem cell transplant. This clonotype originated in a male patient under 18 who had a stem cell transplant for acute lymphoblastic leukemia, so the T cells may come from the graft donor. The CDR3: CASSGRHRGSYEKLFF. The CDR3, as DNA: TGTGCCAGCAGCGGACGCCACAGGGGGTCTTACGAAAAACTGTTTTTT. The full variable domain, completed using reference TRBV7-9 and TRBJ1-4, is DTGVSQNPRHKITKRGQNVTFRCDPISEHNRLYWYRQTLGQGPEFLTYFQNEAQLEKSRLLSDRFSAERPKGSFSTLEIQRTEQGDSAMYLCASSGRHRGSYEKLFFGSGTQLSVL.